This record covers a single TCR beta chain. V shed 2 bases and J 2 bases; nucleotides not matched to a gene: 12. CDR1 and CDR2 (germline): SGHTA, FQGNSA. The CDR3 runs to 17 residues. Source study methods: It was from reference gene primer amplification that nucleated cell counts were estimated. TCRdb keeps only in-frame clones here, not all; method: immunoSEQ multiplex PCR. The V and J calls and clone size are taken from that table; D and trimming were inferred from the DNA. The table has some 120,000 clones, approximately 85% seen once. These data are taken from a study of blood T cell repertoires in COVID-19.

The receptor was derived from an elderly woman with COVID-19, enrolled during active disease. The rearrangement joins TRBV7-2 to TRBJ2-7; the match to TRBD2 covers 7 bases. Sequences were obtained from peripheral blood. The CDR3 is CASSLIGGDRRTYEQYF. The CDR3 DNA follows: TGTGCCAGCAGCTTAATTGGGGGGGATAGAAGAACCTACGAGCAGTACTTC.